What follows are 31 T cell receptor beta chains derived from one specimen sequenced in a study of blood T cell repertoires in COVID-19. Data came from immunoSEQ multiplex PCR; TCRdb stores just in-frame clones and leaves some out. The table has approximately 220,000 clones, about 82% seen once. The specimen was peripheral blood. Every receptor here comes from a woman over 75 with acute or convalescent COVID-19.

The chain couples TRBV2 to TRBJ1-4; D is undetermined. The CDR3 loop spans 12 amino acids. Germline V CDR1 and CDR2: SNHLY, FYNNEI. V was clipped by 4 bases and J by 10 bases, with 10 bases between them. This CDR3 reads CASSAGVLKLFF. CDR3 nucleotides: TGTGCCAGCAGTGCCGGGGTGCTAAAACTGTTTTTT.

This clone was found a few times. This chain uses TRBV7-3 with TRBJ1-1; perhaps TRBD1 as D (6 bases). This CDR3 spans 14 amino acids. CDR1 and CDR2 (germline): SGHTA, FQGTGA. The germline V and J ends were trimmed by 4 bases and 1 base, with 10 bases remaining between them. CDR3 coding DNA: TGTGCCAGCAGCTCGGCGGGGGCGAACACTGAAGCTTTCTTT. This gives the protein CASSSAGANTEAFF.

The chain carries TRBV18 and TRBJ2-7, with a possible D match to TRBD1 (6 bases). The germline CDR1 and CDR2 sequences are KGHSH and LQKENI. Between the trimmed V and J ends, which lost 3 bases and 1 base, there was a span of 13 bases. This CDR3 region has 15 residues. The CDR3: CASSPLRTESYEQYF. The CDR3 bases are TGTGCCAGCTCACCCTTACGGACAGAGTCCTACGAGCAGTACTTC.

The chain employs TRBV9 and TRBJ2-1, with 15 bases identical to TRBD2. CDR1 is SGDLS and CDR2 is YYNGEE in the germline V gene. CDR3 length: 16 amino acids. J lost 7 bases, V lost 3 bases, and 5 bases had no gene match. CDR3 bases: TGTGCCAGCAGCGGCGGACTAGCGGGGGGGCAGAATGAGCAGTTCTTC. Its protein is CASSGGLAGGQNEQFF.

This clone was counted only a few times. The chain joins TRBV18 to TRBJ1-1; 8 bases are a match to TRBD1. The junction had 9 bases not matched to a gene; V was cut back by 3 bases and J by 0 bases. The CDR3 contains 17 residues. Germline lookup yields CDR1 KGHSH and CDR2 LQKENI. In DNA form, the CDR3 reads TGTGCCAGCTCACCCGTCCCGGGACAGGATTTGAACACTGAAGCTTTCTTT. Protein: CASSPVPGQDLNTEAFF.

The chain combines TRBV6-5 with TRBJ1-5; 7 nucleotides agree with TRBD1. The length of the CDR3 is 14 residues. V trimming: 5 bases; J trimming: 6 bases; junction bases outside the gene matches: 7. The germline gives CDR1 MNHEY, CDR2 SVGAGI. CDR3 sequence (DNA): TGTGCCAGCAGTCCCTCCGGGACAGTTCAGCCCCAGCATTTT. Amino acids: CASSPSGTVQPQHF.

In DNA, the CDR3 is TGCGCCAGCAGCCAAGATCTTATGGGCGGGGGAATCTACAATGAGCAGTTCTTC. Protein product: CASSQDLMGGGIYNEQFF. The V and J genes are TRBV4-3 and TRBJ2-1, with 7 bases matching TRBD2. J was trimmed by 3 bases and V by 0 bases; bases with no gene match: 11. Looked up from germline, CDR1 is LGHNA and CDR2 is YSLEER. This CDR3 comprises 18 residues.

In its sample, this clone was seen once. This rearrangement joins TRBV12-3 or TRBV12-4 to TRBJ2-7; D not certain. The ends were cut back, 5 bases at V and 0 bases at J, with 5 bases in the middle. This CDR3 is 12 amino acids long. CDR3 in amino acids: CASSKSSYEQYF. CDR3 DNA: TGTGCCAGCAGTAAGAGCTCCTACGAGCAGTACTTC.

In nucleotides, the CDR3 is TGTGCCAGCAGTGCCACTAGCGGGGCGGAGACCCAGTACTTC. This sequence encodes CASSATSGAETQYF. The chain is built from TRBV6-2 or TRBV6-3 and TRBJ2-5; 10 positions agree with TRBD2. CDR1 is MNHEY and CDR2 is SVGEGT in the germline V gene. The CDR3 has 14 residues. V shed 5 bases, J shed 5 bases, and the junction held 5 bases outside the gene matches.

The DNA of the CDR3 is TGTGCCAGCAGCTTAGATCCTAGCGGCTACGAGCAGTACTTC. This translates into CASSLDPSGYEQYF. V and J are TRBV11-2 and TRBJ2-7; TRBD2 agrees at 7 bases. CDR3 length: 14 amino acids. Germline assignment: CDR1 SGHAT and CDR2 FQNNGV. With 0 bases clipped from V and 3 bases from J, the junction kept 2 bases outside the gene matches.

This clone showed up just once. A much larger clone lies one base from this, so it may be a read error. Other nucleotide sequences from this sample produce the same CDR3. The chain links TRBV9 to TRBJ2-1; D is possibly TRBD2 (5 bases). The ends were cut back, 0 bases at V and 3 bases at J, with 7 bases in the middle. This CDR3 is 14 amino acids long. Per the germline V gene, CDR1 is SGDLS and CDR2 is YYNGEE. In nucleotides, the CDR3 is TGTGCCAGCAGCGTAGGGGGAGACTACAATGAGCAGTTCTTC. It translates to CASSVGGDYNEQFF. The whole variable domain, filled in from reference TRBV9 and TRBJ2-1, reads DSGVTQTPKHLITATGQRVTLRCSPRSGDLSVYWYQQSLDQGLQFLIQYYNGEERAKGNILERFSAQQFPDLHSELNLSSLELGDSALYFCASSVGGDYNEQFFGPGTRLTVL.

The chain has TRBV6-1 and TRBJ2-7; TRBD1 aligns across 9 bases. In germline, CDR1 is MNHNS, CDR2 SASEGT. This CDR3 is 14 amino acids long. The V and J ends lost 0 bases and 7 bases, in that order; junction bases with no gene match: 4. The CDR3 DNA sequence: TGTGCCAGCAGTGAAGCCCCGACAGGGGGGGAGCAGTACTTC. This encodes CASSEAPTGGEQYF.

The chain links TRBV9 to TRBJ2-7; 9 nucleotides line up with TRBD2. Trimming removed 0 bases from V and 2 bases from J; junction bases left unmatched: 3. The CDR3 spans 15 residues. CDR1 SGDLS and CDR2 YYNGEE come from the germline V gene. The CDR3, as DNA: TGTGCCAGCAGCGTAGGCGGGACTAGCCCCTACGAGCAGTACTTC. It translates to CASSVGGTSPYEQYF.

The V and J genes are TRBV6-4 and TRBJ2-5; TRBD1 matches at 9 bases. Germline V gene data show CDR1 as MRHNA and CDR2 as SNTAGT. There are 13 residues in the CDR3. Germline trimming cut 7 bases from V and 5 bases from J; bases unmatched to any gene: 5. The DNA for the CDR3 is TGTGCCAGCATAGGACAGGGGTTTGAGACCCAGTACTTC. This encodes CASIGQGFETQYF.

The sample holds one count of this clone. This chain links TRBV18 with TRBJ2-1; 8 bases map to TRBD2. Trimming at V came to 4 bases and at J to 5 bases, leaving 7 bases not matched to a gene. The CDR3 loop spans 15 amino acids. Germline V lookup: CDR1 KGHSH, CDR2 LQKENI. CDR3 in amino acids: CASSRSGGLDNEQFF. CDR3 nucleotide sequence: TGTGCCAGCTCACGCAGCGGGGGCCTTGACAATGAGCAGTTCTTC.

V is TRBV23-1 and J is TRBJ1-3; D unclear. TRBV23-1 is assigned to the ORF class and has an uncertain function. Trimming took off 0 bases at V and 3 bases at J, with 9 bases between the two ends. There are 15 residues in the CDR3. DNA for the CDR3: TGCGCCAGCAGTCAATCCGGAGGGAGTGGAAACACCATATATTTT. Amino acids: CASSQSGGSGNTIYF.

The chain employs TRBV6-5 and TRBJ2-2, with 8 nucleotides matching TRBD1. Germline CDR1 MNHEY, CDR2 SVGAGI. The V segment lost 8 bases and the J segment 3 bases; nucleotides outside the gene matches: 8. This CDR3 has 15 amino acids. In DNA form, the CDR3 reads TGTGCCAGCCGCGACAGGGGCCGTGACACCGGGGAGCTGTTTTTT. Translation gives CASRDRGRDTGELFF.

The V gene is TRBV7-8, the J gene TRBJ2-5, with a weak D call TRBD2 (6 bases). The CDR3 covers 13 residues. Per germline, CDR1 SGHVS and CDR2 FQNEAQ. Trimming cost V 7 bases and J 5 bases, with 14 bases left between them. CDR3 DNA: TGTGCCAGCATTGGATCTAGCGCGGAGACCCAGTACTTC. It is translated as CASIGSSAETQYF.

The chain uses TRBV7-6 and TRBJ2-7, with TRBD1 identical over 8 bases. The CDR3 is 15 amino acids. The germline CDR1 and CDR2 sequences are SGHVS and FNYEAQ. V shed 4 bases and J 6 bases; nucleotides not matched to a gene: 11. CDR3 nucleotides: TGTGCCAGCAGCTATCATCTCGGACAGGGTGGCGAGCAGTACTTC. Residues: CASSYHLGQGGEQYF.

J is TRBJ1-2 and V is TRBV3-1 (or the pseudogene TRBV3-2); perhaps TRBD1 as D (6 bases). This CDR3 spans 16 amino acids. Trimming stripped 0 bases from V and 5 bases from J, with 16 bases between. Per germline, CDR1 LGHDT and CDR2 YNNKEL (reference sequence). The CDR3 DNA sequence: TGTGCCAGCAGCCAAGATCCGACAGGAGGAATGTATGGCTACACCTTC. Translating it yields CASSQDPTGGMYGYTF.

V usage is TRBV16 and J usage is TRBJ2-3; 9 nucleotides line up with TRBD2. Per the germline V gene, CDR1 is KGHSY and CDR2 is FQNENV. V was clipped by 4 bases and J by 6 bases; unmatched bases: 8. The CDR3 has 15 amino acids. This CDR3 is CASSLARGRVDTQYF. The CDR3 nucleotides are TGTGCCAGCAGCCTCGCCCGCGGGAGGGTGGATACGCAGTATTTT.

This clone occurred a few times. J is TRBJ1-2 and V is TRBV9; weak D call: TRBD1 (6 bases). CDR1 SGDLS and CDR2 YYNGEE come from the germline V gene. The CDR3 is 15 residues long. Trimming left V 3 bases short and J 6 bases short, with 18 bases between. CDR3 amino acids: CASSEGGFPPDGYTF. The CDR3 coding sequence is TGTGCCAGCAGCGAGGGGGGGTTTCCCCCGGATGGCTACACCTTC.

As for this clone: Sequence at one end of the junction differs from germline and may be a read error. The DNA of the CDR3 is TGTGCTAGCAGCTTAGGCACGGTAGCCACAGATACGCAGTATTTT. Its translation is CASSLGTVATDTQYF. The rearrangement joins TRBV7-7 to TRBJ2-3; D unclear. The CDR3 is 15 residues long. The germline V gene encodes CDR1 SSHAT and CDR2 FNYEAQ (reference sequence).

This clone was found a few times. V is TRBV4-2 and J is TRBJ1-1, with D unresolved. Looked up from germline, CDR1 is LGHNA and CDR2 is YNFKEQ. CDR3 size: 15 residues. With 0 bases removed from V and 1 base from J, the gap between germline ends came to 9 bases. CDR3 coding DNA: TGTGCCAGCAGCCAAGATGGGCAGCCGAACACTGAAGCTTTCTTT. Amino acids: CASSQDGQPNTEAFF.

This clone was observed a few times. The chain uses TRBV7-3 and TRBJ2-1; 13 bases map to TRBD2. This CDR3 has 16 residues. The V segment lost 4 bases and the J segment 3 bases; nucleotides outside the gene matches: 3. Germline assignment: CDR1 SGHTA and CDR2 FQGTGA. CDR3 DNA sequence: TGTGCCAGCAGCTCGCGGACTAGCGGGAGCTACAATGAGCAGTTCTTC. Amino acids: CASSSRTSGSYNEQFF. Drawing the rest from reference TRBV7-3 and TRBJ2-1, the complete variable domain is GAGVSQTPSNKVTEKGKYVELRCDPISGHTALYWYRQSLGQGPEFLIYFQGTGAADDSGLPNDRFFAVRPEGSVSTLKIQRTERGDSAVYLCASSSRTSGSYNEQFFGPGTRLTVL.

This clone was observed a single time. The V gene is TRBV28, the J gene TRBJ2-1; 11 bases are a match to TRBD2. CDR1 MDHEN and CDR2 SYDVKM come from the germline V gene. Losses at the gene ends were 6 bases for V and 5 bases for J; bases not matched to a gene: 6. The CDR3 has 15 amino acids. In DNA form, the CDR3 reads TGTGCCAGCAGCCGGGGACTAGCGGCCCACAATGAGCAGTTCTTC. Amino acids: CASSRGLAAHNEQFF.

The rearrangement uses TRBV9 and TRBJ1-3; a weak D match, TRBD1 (6 bases). The germline V gene has CDR1 SGDLS and CDR2 YYNGEE. The CDR3 length is 14 residues. Deletions cut 2 bases from V and 2 bases from J, with 8 bases between. The CDR3 DNA sequence: TGTGCCAGCAGCGTTGGGGGCCCTGGAAACACCATATATTTT. Its protein product is CASSVGGPGNTIYF.

The chain is built from TRBV30 and TRBJ1-1; 9 bases are a match to TRBD1. V was clipped by 3 bases and J by 7 bases; unmatched bases: 3. Germline CDR1 reads GTSNPN; CDR2 reads SVGIG (reference sequence). This CDR3 region has 12 residues. CDR3 bases: TGTGCCTGGAGGGGACAGGGCGGTGAAGCTTTCTTT. This translates into CAWRGQGGEAFF.

The chain combines TRBV28 with TRBJ1-2; D not certain. The germline V and J ends were trimmed by 5 bases and 4 bases, with 11 bases remaining between them. Germline V gene sequence: CDR1 MDHEN, CDR2 SYDVKM. The CDR3 is 13 amino acids. This chain's CDR3 is CASSTVAIYGYTF. CDR3 DNA sequence: TGTGCCAGCAGTACCGTAGCTATCTATGGCTACACCTTC.

The chain recombines TRBV5-1 with TRBJ1-2, with 9 bases identical to TRBD1. After removal of 7 bases from V and 0 bases from J, the junction contained 10 bases not matched to a gene. The CDR3 has 16 residues. Looked up from germline, CDR1 is SGHRS and CDR2 is YFSETQ. The CDR3 is CASRGTGIRANYGYTF. The CDR3 DNA is TGCGCCAGCCGCGGGACAGGGATTAGAGCTAACTATGGCTACACCTTC. Using reference TRBV5-1 and TRBJ1-2 for the parts outside the CDR3, the full variable domain is KAGVTQTPRYLIKTRGQQVTLSCSPISGHRSVSWYQQTPGQGLQFLFEYFSETQRNKGNFPGRFSGRQFSNSRSEMNVSTLELGDSALYLCASRGTGIRANYGYTFGSGTRLTVV.

The rearrangement joins TRBV15 to TRBJ1-2; no definite D call. The CDR3 contains 15 residues. Trimming left V 0 bases short and J 6 bases short, with 14 bases between. Germline CDR1 LNHNV, CDR2 YYDKDF (reference sequence). In DNA form, the CDR3 reads TGTGCCACCAGCAGAGATTCGGGAACGGCAGATGGCTACACCTTC. This translates into CATSRDSGTADGYTF.